This TCR beta chain was identified during a study of T-cell reconstitution after alpha-beta-depleted transplantation in children. Study findings and constraints: Elevated TCRbeta diversity at day 60 was traced, in some patients, to surviving recipient T cells and thymic progenitors. Expanded graft clones numbering several hundred reportedly gave rise to alpha-beta T cells about two months after transplant. At one year after transplant, newly produced T cells mostly accounted for T-cell counts and diversity.

Unique molecular identifiers were built into the TCRbeta library. TCRdb re-called the PCR reads through MiXCR, storing one row per CDR3 protein. The table includes 240,000 or so distinct CDR3 sequences, less than 9% detected once. Many counts were recorded for this clonotype. Antigen: not known. Material: PBMCs, mostly from graft donor cells, obtained 180 days after TCRalphabeta/CD19-depleted stem cell transplant. This TCR came from a male patient younger than 18 who had a stem cell transplant for acute lymphoblastic leukemia, so the T cells may come from the graft donor.

CDR3 amino acids: CASSLVQGSTQPQHF. The DNA of the CDR3 is TGTGCCAGCAGCTTAGTACAGGGGTCAACTCAGCCCCAGCATTTT. The chain couples TRBV7-2 to TRBJ1-5, with 7 bases aligning to TRBD1. V lost 1 base to trimming and J lost 6 bases; unmatched junction nucleotides: 6. Looked up from germline, CDR1 is SGHTA and CDR2 is FQGNSA. The CDR3 is 15 residues long. The full variable domain, its missing parts supplied by reference TRBV7-2 and TRBJ1-5, is GAGVSQSPSNKVTEKGKDVELRCDPISGHTALYWYRQSLGQGLEFLIYFQGNSAPDKSGLPSDRFSAERTGGSVSTLTIQRTQQEDSAVYLCASSLVQGSTQPQHFGDGTRLSIL.